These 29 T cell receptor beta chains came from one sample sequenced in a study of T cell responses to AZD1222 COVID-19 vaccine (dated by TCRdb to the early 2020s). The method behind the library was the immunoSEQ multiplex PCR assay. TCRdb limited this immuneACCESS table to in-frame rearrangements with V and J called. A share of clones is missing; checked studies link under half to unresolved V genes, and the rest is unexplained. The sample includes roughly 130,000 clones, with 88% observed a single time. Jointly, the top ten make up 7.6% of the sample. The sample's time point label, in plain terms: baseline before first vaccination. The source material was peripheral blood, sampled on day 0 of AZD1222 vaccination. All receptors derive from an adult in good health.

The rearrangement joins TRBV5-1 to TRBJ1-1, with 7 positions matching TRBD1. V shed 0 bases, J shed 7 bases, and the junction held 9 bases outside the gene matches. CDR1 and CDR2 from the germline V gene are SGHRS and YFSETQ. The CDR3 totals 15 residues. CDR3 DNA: TGCGCCAGCAGCTTGGCGGGGACAGCAGGCCTTGAAGCTTTCTTT. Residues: CASSLAGTAGLEAFF.

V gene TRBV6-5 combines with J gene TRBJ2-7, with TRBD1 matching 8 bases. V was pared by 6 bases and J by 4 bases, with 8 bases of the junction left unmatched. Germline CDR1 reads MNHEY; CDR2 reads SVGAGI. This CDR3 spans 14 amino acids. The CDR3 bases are TGTGCCAGCAGGCGACAGGGGACCGTTTACGAGCAGTACTTC. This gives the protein CASRRQGTVYEQYF.

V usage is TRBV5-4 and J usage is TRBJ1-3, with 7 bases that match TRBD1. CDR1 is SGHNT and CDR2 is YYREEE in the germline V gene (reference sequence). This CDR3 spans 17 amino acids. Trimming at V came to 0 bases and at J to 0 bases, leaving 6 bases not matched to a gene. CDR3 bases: TGTGCCAGCAGCTTGGTGGGTACAGGGGCCTCTGGAAACACCATATATTTT. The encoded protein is CASSLVGTGASGNTIYF.

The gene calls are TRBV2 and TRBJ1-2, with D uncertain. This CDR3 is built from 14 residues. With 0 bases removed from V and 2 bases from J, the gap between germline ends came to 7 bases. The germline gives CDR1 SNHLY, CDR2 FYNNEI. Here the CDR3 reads CASSEAPVNYGYTF. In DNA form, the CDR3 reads TGTGCCAGCAGTGAAGCGCCAGTAAACTATGGCTACACCTTC.

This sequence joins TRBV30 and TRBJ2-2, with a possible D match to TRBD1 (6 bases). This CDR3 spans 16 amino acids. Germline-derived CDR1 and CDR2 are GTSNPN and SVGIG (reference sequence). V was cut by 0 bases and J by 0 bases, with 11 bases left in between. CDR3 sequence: CAWSVGGQPNTGELFF. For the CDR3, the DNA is TGTGCCTGGAGTGTAGGGGGACAACCGAACACCGGGGAGCTGTTTTTT.

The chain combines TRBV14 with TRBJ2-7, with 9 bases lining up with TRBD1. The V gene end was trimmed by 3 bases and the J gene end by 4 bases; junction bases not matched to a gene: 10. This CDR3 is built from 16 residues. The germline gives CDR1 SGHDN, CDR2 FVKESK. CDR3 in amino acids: CASSHKSRDRAYEQYF. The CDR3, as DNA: TGTGCCAGCAGCCATAAAAGCCGGGACAGGGCTTACGAGCAGTACTTC. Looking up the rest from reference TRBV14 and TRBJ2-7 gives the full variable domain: EAGVTQFPSHSVIEKGQTVTLRCDPISGHDNLYWYRRVMGKEIKFLLHFVKESKQDESGMPNNRFLAERTGGTYSTLKVQPAELEDSGVYFCASSHKSRDRAYEQYFGPGTRLTVT.

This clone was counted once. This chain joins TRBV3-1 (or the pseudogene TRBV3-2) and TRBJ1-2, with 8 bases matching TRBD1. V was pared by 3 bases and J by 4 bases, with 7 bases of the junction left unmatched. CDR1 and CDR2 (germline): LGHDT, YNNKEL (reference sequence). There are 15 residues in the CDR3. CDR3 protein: CASSQTSGTGYGYTF. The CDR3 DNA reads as TGTGCCAGCAGCCAGACGTCCGGGACAGGCTATGGCTACACCTTC.

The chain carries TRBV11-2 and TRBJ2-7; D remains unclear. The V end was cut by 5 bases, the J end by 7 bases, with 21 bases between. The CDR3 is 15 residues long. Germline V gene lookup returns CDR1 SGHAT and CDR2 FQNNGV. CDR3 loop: CASSPAGPHVGEQYF. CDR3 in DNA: TGTGCCAGCAGCCCCGCCGGGCCCCATGTGGGTGAGCAGTACTTC.

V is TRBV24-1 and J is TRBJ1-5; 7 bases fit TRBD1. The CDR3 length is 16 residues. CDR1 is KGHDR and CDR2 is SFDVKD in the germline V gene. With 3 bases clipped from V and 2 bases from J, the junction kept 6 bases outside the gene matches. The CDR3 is CATSDATGWGNQPQHF. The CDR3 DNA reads TGTGCCACCAGTGATGCGACAGGGTGGGGCAATCAGCCCCAGCATTTT.

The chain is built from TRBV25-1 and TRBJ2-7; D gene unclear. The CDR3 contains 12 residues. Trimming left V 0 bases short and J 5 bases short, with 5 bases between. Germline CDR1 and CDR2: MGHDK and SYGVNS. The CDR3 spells CASSEYRDEQYF. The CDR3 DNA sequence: TGTGCCAGCAGTGAATATAGGGACGAGCAGTACTTC.

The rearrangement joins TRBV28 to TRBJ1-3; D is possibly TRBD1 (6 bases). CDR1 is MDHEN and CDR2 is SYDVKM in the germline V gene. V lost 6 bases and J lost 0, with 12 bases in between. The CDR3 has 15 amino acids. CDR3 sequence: CASSPGQVSGNTIYF. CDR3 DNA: TGTGCCAGCAGCCCGGGACAAGTCTCTGGAAACACCATATATTTT.

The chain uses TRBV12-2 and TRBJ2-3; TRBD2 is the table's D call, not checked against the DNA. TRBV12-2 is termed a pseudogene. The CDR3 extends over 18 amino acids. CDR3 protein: CASRLEGGAGPSTDTQYF. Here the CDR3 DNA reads TGTGCAAGTCGCTTAGAAGGGGGGGCCGGACCTAGCACAGATACGCAGTATTTT.

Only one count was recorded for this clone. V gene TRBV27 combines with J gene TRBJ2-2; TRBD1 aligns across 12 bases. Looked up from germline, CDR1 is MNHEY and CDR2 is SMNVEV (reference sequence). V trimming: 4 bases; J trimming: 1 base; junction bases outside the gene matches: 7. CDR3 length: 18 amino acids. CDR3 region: CASSSFGTGGENTGELFF. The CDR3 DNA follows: TGTGCCAGCAGTTCATTCGGGACAGGGGGCGAGAACACCGGGGAGCTGTTTTTT.

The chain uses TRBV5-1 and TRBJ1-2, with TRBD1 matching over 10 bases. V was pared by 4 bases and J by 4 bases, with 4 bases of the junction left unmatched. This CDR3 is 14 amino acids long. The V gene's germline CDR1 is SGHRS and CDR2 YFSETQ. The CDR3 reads CASSTWTGGYGYTF. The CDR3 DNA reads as TGCGCCAGCAGCACCTGGACAGGGGGCTATGGCTACACCTTC.

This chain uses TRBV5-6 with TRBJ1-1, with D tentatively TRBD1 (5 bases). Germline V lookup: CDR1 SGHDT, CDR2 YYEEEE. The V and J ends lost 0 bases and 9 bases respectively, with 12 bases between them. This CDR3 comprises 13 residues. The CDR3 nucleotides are TGTGCCAGCAGCTTGGCCTCAGACAGTAAAGCTTTCTTT. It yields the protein CASSLASDSKAFF.

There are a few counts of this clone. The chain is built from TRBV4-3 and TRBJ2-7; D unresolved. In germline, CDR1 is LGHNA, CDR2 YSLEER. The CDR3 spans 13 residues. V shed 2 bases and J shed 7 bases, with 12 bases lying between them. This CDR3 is CASSQQNALEQYF. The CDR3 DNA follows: TGCGCCAGCAGCCAACAAAACGCCTTAGAGCAGTACTTC.

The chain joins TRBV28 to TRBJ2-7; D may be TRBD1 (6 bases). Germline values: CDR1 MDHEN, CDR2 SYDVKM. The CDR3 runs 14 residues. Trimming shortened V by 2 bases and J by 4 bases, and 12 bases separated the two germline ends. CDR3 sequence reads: CASSLAGVTYEQYF. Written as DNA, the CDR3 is TGTGCCAGCAGTTTAGCAGGGGTTACGTACGAGCAGTACTTC.

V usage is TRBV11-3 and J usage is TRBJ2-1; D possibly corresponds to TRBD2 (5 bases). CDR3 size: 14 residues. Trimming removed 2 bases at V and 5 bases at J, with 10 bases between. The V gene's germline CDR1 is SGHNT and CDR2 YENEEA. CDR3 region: CASSLSGSHNEQFF. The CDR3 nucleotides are TGTGCCAGCAGCTTAAGCGGATCCCACAATGAGCAGTTCTTC. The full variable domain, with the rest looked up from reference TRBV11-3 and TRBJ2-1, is EAGVVQSPRYKIIEKKQPVAFWCNPISGHNTLYWYLQNLGQGPELLIRYENEEAVDDSQLPKDRFSAERLKGVDSTLKIQPAELGDSAVYLCASSLSGSHNEQFFGPGTRLTVL.

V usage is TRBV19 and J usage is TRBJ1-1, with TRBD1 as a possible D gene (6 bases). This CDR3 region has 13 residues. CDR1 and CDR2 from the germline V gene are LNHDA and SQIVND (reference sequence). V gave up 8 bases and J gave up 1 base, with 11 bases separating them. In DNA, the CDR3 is TGTGCCAGTTCCCTAGGGGGGAACACTGAAGCTTTCTTT. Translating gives CASSLGGNTEAFF.

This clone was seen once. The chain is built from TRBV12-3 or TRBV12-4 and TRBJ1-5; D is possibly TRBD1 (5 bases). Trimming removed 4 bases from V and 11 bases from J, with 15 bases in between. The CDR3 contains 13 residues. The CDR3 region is CASSWGSREAQHF. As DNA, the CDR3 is TGTGCCAGCAGTTGGGGGTCCAGGGAGGCCCAGCATTTT.

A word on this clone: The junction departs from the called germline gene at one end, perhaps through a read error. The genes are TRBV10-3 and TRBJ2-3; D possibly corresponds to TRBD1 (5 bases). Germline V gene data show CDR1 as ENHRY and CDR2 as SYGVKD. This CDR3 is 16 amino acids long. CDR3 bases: TGTGCCATCAGTGAGTACCGTCAGGGCGTCGCAGATGCGCAGTATTTT. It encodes CAISEYRQGVADAQYF.

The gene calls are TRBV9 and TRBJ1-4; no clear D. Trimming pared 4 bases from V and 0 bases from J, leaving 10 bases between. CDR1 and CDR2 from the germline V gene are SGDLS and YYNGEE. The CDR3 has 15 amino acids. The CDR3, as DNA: TGTGCCAGCAGCCCCAGTGGGGCAACTAATGAAAAACTGTTTTTT. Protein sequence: CASSPSGATNEKLFF.

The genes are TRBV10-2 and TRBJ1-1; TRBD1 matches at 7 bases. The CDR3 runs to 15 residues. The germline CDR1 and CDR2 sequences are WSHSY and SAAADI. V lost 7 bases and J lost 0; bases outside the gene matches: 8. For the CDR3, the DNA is TGCGCCAGCAATGGACAGGATGGGGTGAACACTGAAGCTTTCTTT. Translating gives CASNGQDGVNTEAFF.

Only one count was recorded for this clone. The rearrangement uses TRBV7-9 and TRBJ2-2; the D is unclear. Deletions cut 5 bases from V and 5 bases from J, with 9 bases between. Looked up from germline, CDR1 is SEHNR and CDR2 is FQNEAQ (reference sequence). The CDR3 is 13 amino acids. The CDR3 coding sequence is TGTGCCAGCAGCCCAAGAGAAACCGGGGAGCTGTTTTTT. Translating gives CASSPRETGELFF.

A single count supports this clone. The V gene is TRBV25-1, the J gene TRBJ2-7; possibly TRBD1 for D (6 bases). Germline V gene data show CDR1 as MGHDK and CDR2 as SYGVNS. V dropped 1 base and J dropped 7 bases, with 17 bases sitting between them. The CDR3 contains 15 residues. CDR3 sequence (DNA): TGTGCCAGCAGTGAATCTACAGGGCCATTCGGGGAGCAGTACTTC. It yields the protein CASSESTGPFGEQYF.

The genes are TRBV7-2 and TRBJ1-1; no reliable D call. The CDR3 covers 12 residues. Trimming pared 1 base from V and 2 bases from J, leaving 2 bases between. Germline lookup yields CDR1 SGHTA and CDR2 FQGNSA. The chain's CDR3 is CASSLVNTEAFF. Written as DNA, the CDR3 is TGTGCCAGCAGCTTAGTAAACACTGAAGCTTTCTTT.

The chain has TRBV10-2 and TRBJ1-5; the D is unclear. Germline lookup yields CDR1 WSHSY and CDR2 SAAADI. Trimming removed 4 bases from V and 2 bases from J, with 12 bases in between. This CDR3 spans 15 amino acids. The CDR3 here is CASSAGSEGNQPQHF. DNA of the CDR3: TGCGCCAGCAGTGCGGGCAGCGAGGGCAATCAGCCCCAGCATTTT.

The CDR3 region has the DNA TGTGCCAGCACCAACAGGGGGTCCTCTGGAAACACCATATATTTT. Translation: CASTNRGSSGNTIYF. This chain links TRBV7-8 with TRBJ1-3, with 8 nucleotides matching TRBD1. Germline CDR1 SGHVS, CDR2 FQNEAQ. The V gene end was trimmed by 7 bases and the J gene end by 0 bases; junction bases not matched to a gene: 5. This CDR3 has 15 amino acids.

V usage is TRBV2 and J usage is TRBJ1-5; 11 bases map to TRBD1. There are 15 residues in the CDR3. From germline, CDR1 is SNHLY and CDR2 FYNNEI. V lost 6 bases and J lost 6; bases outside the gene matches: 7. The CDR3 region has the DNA TGTGCCAGCAGGGGCGGGACAGGGGGTAGTCAGCCCCAGCATTTT. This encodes CASRGGTGGSQPQHF.